This entry lists 15 T cell receptor beta chains sequenced from one sample in a study of response to subunit inactivated influenza vaccine (dated by TCRdb to the late 2010s). The library was produced with RT-PCR. The sample was run on an Illumina HiSeq 2500. TCRdb reworked the public reads: Q25 trimming with fastp, MiXCR clone assembly, productive beta chains retained. Rows with a matching CDR3 protein are joined into one entry that keeps the most common DNA and genes. For this sample there are around 570,000 distinct CDR3 sequences; approximately 7.7% appear just once. Together, the top ten hold approximately 13% of the sample. Material: PBMCs from blood, obtained about 23 months after vaccination. Receptors were obtained from a man aged 50 to 69 who received an inactivated influenza vaccine. Donor details come from another sample of the same person, matched by shared clones.

The chain has TRBV9 and TRBJ1-6; D uncertain. Trimming removed 3 bases at V and 7 bases at J, with 11 bases between. The CDR3 consists of 14 residues. The V gene's germline CDR1 is SGDLS and CDR2 YYNGEE. DNA for the CDR3: TGTGCCAGCAGCGAAGGTTCACCCAATTCACCCCTCCACTTT. Translating gives CASSEGSPNSPLHF. The variable domain in full, with the rest retrieved from reference TRBV9 and TRBJ1-6, is DSGVTQTPKHLITATGQRVTLRCSPRSGDLSVYWYQQSLDQGLQFLIQYYNGEERAKGNILERFSAQQFPDLHSELNLSSLELGDSALYFCASSEGSPNSPLHFGNGTRLTVT.

This clonotype was recorded a few times. The chain is built from TRBV4-1 and TRBJ1-2, with 7 bases identical to TRBD1. CDR3 length: 16 residues. From germline, CDR1 is MGHRA and CDR2 YSYEKL. The V segment lost 3 bases and the J segment 1 base; nucleotides outside the gene matches: 8. The CDR3 loop is CASSHNPGQLNYGYTF. The CDR3 coding sequence is TGCGCCAGCAGCCACAATCCGGGACAGCTTAACTATGGCTACACCTTC.

This clonotype was observed a few times. CDR3 protein: CASSQGDGSWNTEAFF. The CDR3 DNA sequence: TGCGCCAGCAGCCAAGGTGACGGATCCTGGAACACTGAAGCTTTCTTT. The J gene is TRBJ1-1, the V gene TRBV4-1; unclear D gene. Trimming stripped 1 base from V and 1 base from J, with 13 bases between. Germline CDR1 MGHRA, CDR2 YSYEKL. The CDR3 covers 16 residues.

This clonotype has a handful of counts. The V gene is TRBV4-1, the J gene TRBJ1-1, with D possibly TRBD1 on 6 matching bases. V shed 1 base and J shed 2 bases, with 11 bases lying between them. Germline loops: CDR1 MGHRA, CDR2 YSYEKL. The CDR3 runs to 15 residues. In DNA form, the CDR3 reads TGCGCCAGCAGCCAAGCAGGGGACCTCAACACTGAAGCTTTCTTT. The encoded protein is CASSQAGDLNTEAFF.

DNA of the CDR3: TGTGCCAGCAGCGGAGACACGTACGACAATGAGCAGTTCTTC. Translated: CASSGDTYDNEQFF. The J gene is TRBJ2-1, the V gene TRBV6-1; no clear D gene. V was trimmed by 6 bases and J by 5 bases, leaving 14 bases between them. CDR1 is MNHNS, CDR2 SASEGT, per germline. The CDR3 runs 14 residues.

This clonotype was picked up a small number of times. This chain uses TRBV6-1 with TRBJ1-6; D gene unclear. This CDR3 spans 17 amino acids. Germline V gene data show CDR1 as MNHNS and CDR2 as SASEGT. The germline V and J ends were trimmed by 6 bases and 1 base, with 16 bases remaining between them. CDR3 bases: TGTGCCAGCAGCCCGACGTCAAGGGTTTCCTATAATTCACCCCTCCACTTT. It translates to CASSPTSRVSYNSPLHF.

This clonotype occurred many times. The chain uses TRBV29-1 and TRBJ2-5; 12 bases fit TRBD2. The germline gives CDR1 SQVTM, CDR2 ANQGSEA. The CDR3 runs 14 residues. Losses at the gene ends were 4 bases for V and 4 bases for J; bases not matched to a gene: 4. The CDR3 spells CSVALAGGAETQYF. The CDR3 nucleotides read TGCAGCGTTGCACTAGCGGGAGGAGCAGAGACCCAGTACTTC.

This clonotype was picked up many times. The chain has TRBV5-1 and TRBJ1-4, with 7 bases lining up with TRBD1. This CDR3 region has 16 residues. From germline, CDR1 is SGHRS and CDR2 YFSETQ. V was clipped by 0 bases and J by 4 bases; unmatched bases: 6. Here the CDR3 reads CASSLEGTVLNEKLFF. CDR3 in DNA: TGCGCCAGCAGCTTGGAAGGGACAGTCCTTAATGAAAAACTGTTTTTT.

This chain joins TRBV7-2 and TRBJ2-7; TRBD2 might be the D (5 bases). The germline gives CDR1 SGHTA, CDR2 FQGNSA. V was pared by 0 bases and J by 0 bases, with 12 bases between. CDR3 length: 16 amino acids. In DNA, the CDR3 is TGTGCCAGCAGCTTAGCGAGGGTCCCGAGCTCCTACGAGCAGTACTTC. Its translation: CASSLARVPSSYEQYF.

This clonotype was counted ten times or more. The chain couples TRBV5-1 to TRBJ2-5; no clear D gene. The CDR3 sequence is 13 residues long. The V gene's germline CDR1 is SGHRS and CDR2 YFSETQ. The germline V and J ends were trimmed by 4 bases and 2 bases, with 9 bases remaining between them. The CDR3 nucleotides read TGCGCCAGCAGCGTCAGGATTCAAGAGACCCAGTACTTC. It specifies CASSVRIQETQYF.

The table lists this clonotype with many counts. The chain uses TRBV12-5 and TRBJ2-1, with TRBD2 identical over 12 bases. Germline V gene data show CDR1 as LGHNT and CDR2 as FRNRAP. The V segment lost 5 bases and the J segment 9 bases; nucleotides outside the gene matches: 11. The CDR3 length is 16 residues. CDR3 coding DNA: TGTGCTAGTGGTCAACTAGCGGGGGGTCTAATGGGTGAGCAGTTCTTC. This sequence encodes CASGQLAGGLMGEQFF.

This clonotype was detected ten times or more. The chain uses TRBV9 and TRBJ2-1; D uncertain. Trimming left V 0 bases short and J 3 bases short, with 4 bases between. CDR1 is SGDLS, CDR2 YYNGEE, per germline. The CDR3 consists of 13 residues. DNA for the CDR3: TGTGCCAGCAGCGTAGCGGGCTACAATGAGCAGTTCTTC. This codes for CASSVAGYNEQFF.

The sample holds many counts of this clonotype. The rearrangement joins TRBV19 to TRBJ1-1; 10 bases are a match to TRBD1. V dropped 5 bases and J dropped 4; count of bases not matched to a gene: 4. In germline, CDR1 is LNHDA, CDR2 SQIVND (reference sequence). This CDR3 contains 14 residues. DNA of the CDR3: TGTGCCAGTAGTGACAGGGGGCGCGGCACTGAAGCTTTCTTT. Its protein product is CASSDRGRGTEAFF.

The gene calls are TRBV4-1 and TRBJ1-5, with no clear D. With 1 base removed from V and 1 base from J, the gap between germline ends came to 11 bases. Germline lookup yields CDR1 MGHRA and CDR2 YSYEKL. The CDR3 contains 16 residues. The CDR3 DNA follows: TGCGCCAGCAGCCAAGGTTTGTGGGCGAGCAATCAGCCCCAGCATTTT. Translated, it gives CASSQGLWASNQPQHF.

This clonotype was recorded many times. The genes are TRBV4-1 and TRBJ2-3; no definite D call. Germline CDR1 MGHRA, CDR2 YSYEKL. This CDR3 comprises 14 residues. Trimming took off 2 bases at V and 5 bases at J, with 11 bases between the two ends. The CDR3 DNA reads as TGCGCCAGCAGCCAAAATCCATCGAAAGATACGCAGTATTTT. This sequence encodes CASSQNPSKDTQYF.